The 29 T cell receptor beta chains listed next were all sequenced from one sample in a study of blood T cell repertoires in COVID-19. Sequenced by immunoSEQ multiplex PCR; TCRdb stores in-frame clones only, minus some. The table shows 250,000 to 300,000 clones, with about nine tenths occurring only once. Source material: peripheral blood. These receptors were collected from a woman in her forties or fifties who had recovered from COVID-19.

The CDR3 nucleotides are TGTGCCAGCAGTCCGAGAAACTATGGCTACACCTTC. This sequence encodes CASSPRNYGYTF. The chain employs TRBV28 and TRBJ1-2, with D unresolved. This CDR3 has 12 residues. Per the germline V gene, CDR1 is MDHEN and CDR2 is SYDVKM. Trimming stripped 5 bases from V and 2 bases from J, with 6 bases between.

The V gene is TRBV9, the J gene TRBJ1-2; possibly TRBD1 for D (5 bases). V lost 0 bases and J 6 bases, leaving 12 bases between the germline ends. This CDR3 is built from 14 residues. Germline CDR1 and CDR2: SGDLS and YYNGEE. This CDR3 is CASSVAPGLHGYTF. In DNA, the CDR3 is TGTGCCAGCAGCGTAGCTCCAGGGCTCCATGGCTACACCTTC.

This clone was counted once. The chain carries TRBV3-1 (or the pseudogene TRBV3-2) and TRBJ1-2; 7 bases are shared with TRBD1. The trim removed 3 bases at V and 1 base at J, leaving 14 bases unmatched. CDR3 length: 18 amino acids. Germline V CDR1 and CDR2: LGHDT, YNNKEL (reference sequence). The CDR3 DNA reads TGTGCCAGCAGCCACCTCCACAGGGGACCTCCTTTTAACTATGGCTACACCTTC. Amino acids: CASSHLHRGPPFNYGYTF.

The V call is TRBV7-2, the J call TRBJ1-2, with 10 bases lining up with TRBD1. The V and J ends lost 4 bases and 6 bases, in that order; junction bases with no gene match: 8. The CDR3 extends over 15 amino acids. The V gene's germline CDR1 is SGHTA and CDR2 FQGNSA. The chain's CDR3 is CASSSGQGNVHGYTF. CDR3 DNA: TGTGCCAGCAGCTCGGGACAGGGGAATGTGCATGGCTACACCTTC.

The V call is TRBV6-2 or TRBV6-3, the J call TRBJ1-2; 7 positions match TRBD1. Germline loops: CDR1 MNHEY, CDR2 SVGEGT. The CDR3 is 13 residues long. Unmatched junction bases numbered 4, after V lost 5 bases and J lost 4 bases. DNA of the CDR3: TGTGCCAGCAGTGCCCGGGACAGCTATGGCTACACCTTC. Translating gives CASSARDSYGYTF.

The chain has TRBV7-8 and TRBJ1-1, with D maybe TRBD1 (6 bases). CDR1 is SGHVS, CDR2 FQNEAQ, per germline. The CDR3 totals 14 residues. V lost 1 base and J 1 base, leaving 7 bases between the germline ends. In DNA, the CDR3 is TGTGCCAGCAGCTTAGAACAGGGGAACACTGAAGCTTTCTTT. Residues: CASSLEQGNTEAFF.

The chain recombines TRBV9 with TRBJ2-3; a weak D match, TRBD2 (5 bases). The V end lost 2 bases, the J end lost 4 bases, and 14 bases lay between the germline ends. This CDR3 contains 15 residues. CDR1 and CDR2 from the germline V gene are SGDLS and YYNGEE. The CDR3 DNA follows: TGTGCCAGCAGCGTCAACTCCGGACTCCCAGATACGCAGTATTTT. Amino acids: CASSVNSGLPDTQYF.

This chain links TRBV5-1 with TRBJ2-1, with 10 bases lining up with TRBD1. Germline V lookup: CDR1 SGHRS, CDR2 YFSETQ. Trimming cost V 4 bases and J 1 base; bases outside gene matches: 11. The CDR3 is 18 amino acids. CDR3 nucleotides: TGCGCCAGCAGCCCAAAGACAGGGGGCAGTAATTCCTACAATGAGCAGTTCTTC. It codes for CASSPKTGGSNSYNEQFF.

This clone has more than one count but fewer than ten. This chain connects TRBV30 to TRBJ2-3; TRBD2 might be the D (7 bases). Per germline, CDR1 GTSNPN and CDR2 SVGIG (reference sequence). This CDR3 is 13 amino acids long. V was shortened by 1 base and J by 3 bases, with 8 bases between the two germline ends. The CDR3 protein is CAWSEGGTDTQYF. CDR3 DNA sequence: TGTGCCTGGAGTGAGGGGGGGACAGATACGCAGTATTTT.

This clone was counted a single time. The chain employs TRBV6-5 and TRBJ1-2; D uncertain. This CDR3 has 15 amino acids. V was trimmed by 4 bases and J by 0 bases, leaving 12 bases between them. The germline V gene encodes CDR1 MNHEY and CDR2 SVGAGI. The CDR3 DNA sequence: TGTGCCAGCAGTTGGGCGAGGGCGTCTAACTATGGCTACACCTTC. Translation: CASSWARASNYGYTF.

This clone has only one observation. The chain recombines TRBV7-6 with TRBJ1-3; D uncertain. Trimming removed 1 base at V and 0 bases at J, with 10 bases between. The V gene's germline CDR1 is SGHVS and CDR2 FNYEAQ. This CDR3 region has 16 residues. The CDR3 DNA reads as TGTGCCAGCAGCTTAGGACTCTCGACCTCTGGAAACACCATATATTTT. Protein sequence: CASSLGLSTSGNTIYF.

The gene calls are TRBV21-1 and TRBJ2-6; the D segment call TRBD2 is taken from the table without a DNA check. TRBV21-1 is given as a pseudogene. This CDR3 is built from 17 residues. The CDR3 bases are TGTGCCGCGATACCGGGACTAGCGTTCTCTGGGGCCAACGTCCTGACTTTC. Translated, it gives CAAIPGLAFSGANVLTF.

This clone was seen only a few times. J is TRBJ1-4 and V is TRBV13, with D tentatively TRBD1 (5 bases). Germline loops: CDR1 PRHDT, CDR2 FYEKMQ (reference sequence). This CDR3 is 14 amino acids long. V lost 5 bases and J lost 3, with 10 bases in between. For the CDR3, the DNA is TGTGCCAGCAGCCCCGGGGGGGCTAATGAAAAACTGTTTTTT. This translates into CASSPGGANEKLFF.

J is TRBJ1-2 and V is TRBV28; D possibly corresponds to TRBD1 (5 bases). Germline V gives CDR1 MDHEN, CDR2 SYDVKM. Trimming shortened V by 1 base and J by 7 bases, and 10 bases separated the two germline ends. The CDR3 extends over 13 amino acids. CDR3 protein: CASSLSRGSGYTF. The CDR3 DNA follows: TGTGCCAGCAGTTTATCAAGGGGTTCTGGCTACACCTTC.

This rearrangement joins TRBV18 to TRBJ2-3; 7 positions match TRBD2. The germline V gene has CDR1 KGHSH and CDR2 LQKENI. The CDR3 loop spans 17 amino acids. The V gene end was trimmed by 6 bases and the J gene end by 7 bases; junction bases not matched to a gene: 19. CDR3: CASSPYPLAEVANTQYF. Here the CDR3 DNA reads TGTGCCAGCTCCCCTTATCCTCTAGCGGAAGTCGCAAATACGCAGTATTTT.

The J gene is TRBJ2-2, the V gene TRBV6-1; D may be TRBD2 (5 bases). CDR1 and CDR2 (germline): MNHNS, SASEGT. The length of the CDR3 is 17 residues. Trimming removed 3 bases at V and 4 bases at J, with 18 bases between. CDR3 amino acids: CASSEGLLASGTGELFF. CDR3 DNA: TGTGCCAGCAGTGAGGGGTTGCTAGCTTCGGGCACCGGGGAGCTGTTTTTT.

This clone has just a few counts. V usage is TRBV4-1 and J usage is TRBJ2-1, with 7 bases identical to TRBD2. The length of the CDR3 is 15 residues. The V gene's germline CDR1 is MGHRA and CDR2 YSYEKL. V was clipped by 4 bases and J by 4 bases; unmatched bases: 7. CDR3: CASSPPGGSYNEQFF. CDR3 DNA: TGCGCCAGCAGCCCCCCCGGGGGGTCATACAATGAGCAGTTCTTC.

The genes are TRBV2 and TRBJ1-2; D is possibly TRBD1 (5 bases). The CDR3 is made up of 15 amino acids. The germline V and J ends were trimmed by 4 bases and 0 bases, with 12 bases remaining between them. Germline V gives CDR1 SNHLY, CDR2 FYNNEI. CDR3 bases: TGTGCCAGCAGTGGGACCCGGGGGACTAACTATGGCTACACCTTC. Translation gives CASSGTRGTNYGYTF.

The CDR3 sequence is CASSQGGGAFF. In DNA form, the CDR3 reads TGTGCCAGCAGCCAAGGGGGGGGAGCTTTCTTT. The chain employs TRBV4-2 and TRBJ1-1, with D perhaps TRBD1 (5 bases). CDR3 length: 11 residues. Germline CDR1 reads LGHNA; CDR2 reads YNFKEQ. V lost 1 base, J lost 10 bases, and 7 bases lay in between.

The V gene is TRBV16, the J gene TRBJ2-2; D possibly corresponds to TRBD1 (6 bases). The CDR3 extends over 16 amino acids. The V gene lost 2 bases and the J gene lost 3 bases, with 13 bases spanning the gap. Looked up from germline, CDR1 is KGHSY and CDR2 is FQNENV. The CDR3 region has the DNA TGTGCCAGCAGCCAAGGGCGTACAGGGCACACCGGGGAGCTGTTTTTT. This sequence encodes CASSQGRTGHTGELFF.

This chain uses TRBV2 with TRBJ1-2; D uncertain. CDR3 length: 14 residues. CDR1 SNHLY and CDR2 FYNNEI come from the germline V gene. Trimming stripped 2 bases from V and 4 bases from J, with 11 bases between. The CDR3 reads CASSESFEGYGYTF. CDR3 DNA: TGTGCCAGCAGTGAAAGTTTCGAGGGCTATGGCTACACCTTC.

The rearrangement links TRBV29-1 to TRBJ1-1; D not certain. This CDR3 contains 15 residues. V lost 5 bases and J 4 bases, leaving 20 bases between the germline ends. Per germline, CDR1 SQVTM and CDR2 ANQGSEA. CDR3 sequence reads: CSVSGEGSWATEAFF. The CDR3 region has the DNA TGCAGCGTTTCCGGAGAGGGCTCGTGGGCCACTGAAGCTTTCTTT.

This chain links TRBV6-5 with TRBJ1-5, with TRBD1 as a possible D gene (6 bases). The V gene lost 6 bases and the J gene lost 3 bases, with 12 bases spanning the gap. Per the germline V gene, CDR1 is MNHEY and CDR2 is SVGAGI. The CDR3 loop spans 14 amino acids. CDR3 coding DNA: TGTGCCAGCAGAGCCGGGACAAACAATCAGCCCCAGCATTTT. It translates to CASRAGTNNQPQHF.

The chain couples TRBV30 to TRBJ2-3, with 8 bases identical to TRBD1. The CDR3 length is 18 residues. Germline V gene lookup returns CDR1 GTSNPN and CDR2 SVGIG (reference sequence). J gave up 4 bases and V 0 bases, and 15 bases lay outside the gene matches. CDR3 residues: CAWSVPPRRQGYADTQYF. In DNA form, the CDR3 reads TGTGCCTGGAGTGTCCCACCCAGACGACAGGGGTATGCAGATACGCAGTATTTT.

The rearrangement uses TRBV24-1 and TRBJ1-2, with 7 bases lining up with TRBD1. CDR1 is KGHDR and CDR2 is SFDVKD in the germline V gene. Trimming took 6 bases from V and 5 from J; bases not matched to a gene: 5. The CDR3 spans 13 residues. The CDR3 spells CATSQGVGYGYTF. CDR3 DNA sequence: TGTGCCACCAGTCAGGGGGTTGGGTATGGCTACACCTTC.

This rearrangement joins TRBV7-2 to TRBJ1-2, with D possibly TRBD1 on 5 matching bases. The CDR3 is made up of 17 amino acids. Per germline, CDR1 SGHTA and CDR2 FQGNSA. The ends were cut back, 0 bases at V and 5 bases at J, with 19 bases in the middle. The DNA of the CDR3 is TGTGCCAGCAGCTTAGCCGGGAGTTTGGGGGATAAATATGGCTACACCTTC. This codes for CASSLAGSLGDKYGYTF.

The genes are TRBV28 and TRBJ1-3, with TRBD1 matching 8 bases. The V and J ends lost 5 bases and 0 bases, in that order; junction bases with no gene match: 0. This CDR3 has 14 residues. Looked up from germline, CDR1 is MDHEN and CDR2 is SYDVKM. In DNA, the CDR3 is TGTGCCAGCAGTACAGGGGGCTCTGGAAACACCATATATTTT. Translation: CASSTGGSGNTIYF.

This CDR3 reads CASRDRDQETQYF. CDR3 nucleotides: TGCGCCAGCCGAGACCGGGACCAAGAGACCCAGTACTTC. The V gene is TRBV5-1, the J gene TRBJ2-5, with D uncertain. V lost 7 bases, J lost 0 bases, and 10 bases lay in between. This CDR3 is 13 amino acids long. The germline V gene encodes CDR1 SGHRS and CDR2 YFSETQ.

The chain combines TRBV29-1 with TRBJ2-7; TRBD1 agrees at 7 bases. CDR3 size: 13 residues. After removal of 4 bases from V and 3 bases from J, the junction contained 6 bases not matched to a gene. The germline CDR1 and CDR2 sequences are SQVTM and ANQGSEA. CDR3 amino acids: CSVGQGQIYEQYF. DNA of the CDR3: TGCAGCGTTGGCCAGGGACAGATCTACGAGCAGTACTTC.